Included here is one TCR beta chain sequence, with context. Its matching antigen is unknown. The assay was immunoSEQ multiplex PCR, and TCRdb's table has in-frame clones only and misses some. Here the sample spans roughly 200,000 clones, about three quarters being singletons. Germline V gene sequence: CDR1 MNHEY, CDR2 SVGAGI. V lost 5 bases, J lost 7 bases, and 18 bases lay in between. This CDR3 has 15 residues. The data stem from a study of cytomegalovirus exposure and HLA in healthy donors. Study results and limitations: A later analysis found first-cohort TCR clusters tended to co-occur in the approximately 110 validation repertoires. A few chains tied to CMV proved CMV antigen-specific in vitro.

This clonotype was obtained from a woman under 40 in good health and CMV-seronegative. The J gene is TRBJ2-1, the V gene TRBV6-5; no definite D call. The sequenced sample was PBMCs. DNA for the CDR3: TGTGCCAGCAGTCTGCAAAATCCCAGTCAAAATGAGCAGTTCTTC. As protein: CASSLQNPSQNEQFF.